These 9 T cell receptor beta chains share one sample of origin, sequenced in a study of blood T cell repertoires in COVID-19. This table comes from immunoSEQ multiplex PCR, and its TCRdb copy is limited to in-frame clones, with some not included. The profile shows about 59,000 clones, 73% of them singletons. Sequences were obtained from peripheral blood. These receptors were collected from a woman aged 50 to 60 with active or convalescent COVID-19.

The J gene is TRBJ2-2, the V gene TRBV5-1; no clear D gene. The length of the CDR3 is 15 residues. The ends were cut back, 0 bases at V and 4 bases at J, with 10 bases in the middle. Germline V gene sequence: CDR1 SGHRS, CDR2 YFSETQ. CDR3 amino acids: CASSLVWSTTGELFF. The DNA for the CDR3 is TGCGCCAGCAGCTTGGTGTGGTCTACCACCGGGGAGCTGTTTTTT.

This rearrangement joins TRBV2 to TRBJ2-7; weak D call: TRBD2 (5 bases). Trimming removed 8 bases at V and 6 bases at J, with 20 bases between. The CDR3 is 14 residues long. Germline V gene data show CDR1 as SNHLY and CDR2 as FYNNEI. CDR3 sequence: CASRPMGVPFEQYF. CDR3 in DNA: TGTGCCAGCCGTCCGATGGGAGTCCCCTTCGAGCAGTACTTC.

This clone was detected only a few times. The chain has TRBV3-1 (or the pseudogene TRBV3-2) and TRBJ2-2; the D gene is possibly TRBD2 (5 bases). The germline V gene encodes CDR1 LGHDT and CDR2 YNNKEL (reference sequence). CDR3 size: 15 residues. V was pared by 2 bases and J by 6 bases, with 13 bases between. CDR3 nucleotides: TGTGCCAGCAGCCAACCGGGATTCGGACCCGGGGAGCTGTTTTTT. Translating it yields CASSQPGFGPGELFF.

The CDR3 region is CASSFGTGSNTEAFF. The CDR3 nucleotides are TGCGCCAGCAGCTTTGGGACAGGGAGTAACACTGAAGCTTTCTTT. The chain combines TRBV5-1 with TRBJ1-1; 9 bases fit TRBD1. Per the germline V gene, CDR1 is SGHRS and CDR2 is YFSETQ. The J segment lost 2 bases and the V segment lost 2 bases, leaving 4 bases of the junction unmatched. The CDR3 contains 15 residues.

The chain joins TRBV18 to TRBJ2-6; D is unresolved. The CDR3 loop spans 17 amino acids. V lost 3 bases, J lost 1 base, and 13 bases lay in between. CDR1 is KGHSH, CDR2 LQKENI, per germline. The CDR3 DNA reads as TGTGCCAGCTCACCTCAACCGAGTCGTTCTGGGGCCAACGTCCTGACTTTC. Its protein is CASSPQPSRSGANVLTF.

CDR3: CASSHRDRAYEQYF. In nucleotides, the CDR3 is TGTGCCAGCAGCCACCGGGACAGGGCCTACGAGCAGTACTTC. The J gene is TRBJ2-7, the V gene TRBV13; 9 nucleotides match TRBD1. With V trimmed by 5 bases and J by 2 bases, 4 bases remained unmatched. The CDR3 length is 14 residues. Germline V gene lookup returns CDR1 PRHDT and CDR2 FYEKMQ (reference sequence).

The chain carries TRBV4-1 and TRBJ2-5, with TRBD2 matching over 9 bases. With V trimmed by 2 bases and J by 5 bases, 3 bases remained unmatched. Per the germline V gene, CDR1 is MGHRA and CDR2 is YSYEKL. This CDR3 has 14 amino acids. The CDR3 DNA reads TGCGCCAGCAGCCAATGGACTAGCGAGGAGACCCAGTACTTC. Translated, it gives CASSQWTSEETQYF.

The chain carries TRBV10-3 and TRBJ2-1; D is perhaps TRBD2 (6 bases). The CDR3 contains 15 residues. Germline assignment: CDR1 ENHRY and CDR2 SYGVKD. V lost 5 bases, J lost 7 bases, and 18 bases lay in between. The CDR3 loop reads CAISRGSGIWNEQFF. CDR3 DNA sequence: TGTGCCATCAGTAGGGGTAGCGGCATATGGAATGAGCAGTTCTTC.

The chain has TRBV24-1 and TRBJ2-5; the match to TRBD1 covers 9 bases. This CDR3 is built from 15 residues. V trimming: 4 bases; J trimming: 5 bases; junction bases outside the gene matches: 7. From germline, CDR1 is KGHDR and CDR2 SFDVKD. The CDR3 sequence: CATSDKQGARETQYF. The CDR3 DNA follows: TGTGCCACCAGTGACAAACAGGGGGCTAGGGAGACCCAGTACTTC.